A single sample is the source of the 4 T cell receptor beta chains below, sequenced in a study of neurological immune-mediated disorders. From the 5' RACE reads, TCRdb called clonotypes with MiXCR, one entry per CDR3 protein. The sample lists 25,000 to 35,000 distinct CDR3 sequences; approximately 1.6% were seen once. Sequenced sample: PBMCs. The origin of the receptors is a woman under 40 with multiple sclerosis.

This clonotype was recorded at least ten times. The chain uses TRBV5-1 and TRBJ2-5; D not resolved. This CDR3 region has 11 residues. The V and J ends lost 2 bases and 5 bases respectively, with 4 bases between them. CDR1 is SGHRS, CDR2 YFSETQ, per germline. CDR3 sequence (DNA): TGCGCCAGCAGCTTCTTGGAGACCCAGTACTTC. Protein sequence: CASSFLETQYF.

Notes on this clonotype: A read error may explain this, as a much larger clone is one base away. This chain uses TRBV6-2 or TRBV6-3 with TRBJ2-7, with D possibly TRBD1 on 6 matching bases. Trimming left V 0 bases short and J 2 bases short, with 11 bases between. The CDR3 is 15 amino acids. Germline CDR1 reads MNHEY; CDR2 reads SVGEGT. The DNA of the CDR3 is TGTGCCAGCAGTTACTCCGTAAAGGGGGCCTACGAGCAGTACTTC. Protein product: CASSYSVKGAYEQYF.

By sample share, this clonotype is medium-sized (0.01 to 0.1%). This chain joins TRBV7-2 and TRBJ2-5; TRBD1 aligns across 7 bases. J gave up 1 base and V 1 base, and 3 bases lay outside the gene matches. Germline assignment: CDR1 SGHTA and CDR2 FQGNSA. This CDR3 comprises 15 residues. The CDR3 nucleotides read TGTGCCAGCAGCTTAGTCGACAGGGCCCAAGAGACCCAGTACTTC. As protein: CASSLVDRAQETQYF.

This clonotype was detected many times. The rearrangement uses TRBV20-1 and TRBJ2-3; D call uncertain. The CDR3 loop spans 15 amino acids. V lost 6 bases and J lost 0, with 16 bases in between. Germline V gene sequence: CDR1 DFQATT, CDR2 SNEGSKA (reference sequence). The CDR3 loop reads CSASGALLSTDTQYF. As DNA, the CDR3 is TGCAGTGCCTCTGGAGCCCTACTAAGCACAGATACGCAGTATTTT.